This record covers a single T cell receptor (beta chain). Its antigen specificity is not known. Base quality data are lacking; no much larger clone is found one base away. The library was produced with the immunoSEQ multiplex PCR assay. Drawn from immuneACCESS, this table holds only the in-frame rearrangements with V and J called that TCRdb kept. Clones are partly lost; checked studies trace under half to an unresolved V gene and leave the rest unexplained. The sample profile shows tens of thousands of clones; roughly 92% of them were found once. Jointly, the top ten make up about 0.85% of the sample. This record comes from a study of T cell changes during pregnancy in multiple sclerosis (dated by TCRdb to between 2018 and 2021). In terms of the full investigation: The study looked at changes in the T cell repertoire across pregnancy in women with multiple sclerosis.

The CDR3 covers 15 residues, taking in both the cysteine and the phenylalanine. The DNA shown is the 45-base CDR3, in frame from base 1. CDR1 and CDR2 are read off the germline V gene as MRHNA and SNTAGT. Germline trimming: 4 bases from V, 7 bases from J; junction bases outside gene matches: 5. The sample here was peripheral blood, taken in the first trimester of pregnancy. This sequence was found in a female donor with multiple sclerosis, enrolled in a pregnancy study. In this chain, TRBV6-4 is recombined with TRBJ2-1, and TRBD2 matches 12 of the central bases. In nucleotide form, the sequence is TGTGCCAGCAGTGCCCTAGCGGGGGGGCGGAATGAGCAGTTCTTC. The encoded protein is CASSALAGGRNEQFF.